Described below is a single TCR beta chain sequence and its context. The antigen is not known. The second PCR ran about 6 to 12 cycles with a sample-barcoded 5' primer and J-beta primers. TCRdb used MiXCR to reprocess the 5' RACE reads, holding one entry per CDR3 protein. The sample shows some 1.4 million distinct CDR3 sequences, 40% to 50% of them seen only once. This sample is part of a study of blood T cells in healthy people across ages. The study, taken as a whole, reports: Relative to aged donors, long-lived donors carried more naive CD4+ cells and displayed higher diversity. Per million T cells, TCR beta diversity dropped about linearly as age rose.

The donors, healthy Caucasians from Russia, were aged about 6 to 100. Every donor gave roughly 9.2 milliliters of peripheral blood. V lost 4 bases and J lost 1, with 10 bases in between. The CDR3 length is 14 residues. CDR1 and CDR2 (germline): SGHTA, FQGNSA. The TCR comes from a young woman in good health. Sequencing was done on a sample of blood. The J gene is TRBJ1-2, the V gene TRBV7-2, with D tentatively TRBD1 (5 bases). Here the CDR3 DNA reads TGTGCCAGCAGCTCGGGACCGATTAACTATGGCTACACCTTC. Translation gives CASSSGPINYGYTF.